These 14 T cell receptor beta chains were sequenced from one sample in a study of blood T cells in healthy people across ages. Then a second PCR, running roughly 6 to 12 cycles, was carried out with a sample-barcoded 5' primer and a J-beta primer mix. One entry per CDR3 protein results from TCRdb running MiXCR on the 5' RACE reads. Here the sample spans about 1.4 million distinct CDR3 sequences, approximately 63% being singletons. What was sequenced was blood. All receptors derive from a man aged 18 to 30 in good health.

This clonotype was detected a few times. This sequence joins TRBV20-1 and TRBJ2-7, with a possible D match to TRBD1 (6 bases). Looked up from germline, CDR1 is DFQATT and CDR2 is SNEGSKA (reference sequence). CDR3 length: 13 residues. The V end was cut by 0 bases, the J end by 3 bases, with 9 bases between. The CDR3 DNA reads TGCAGTGCTAGAGACGTCAGGGGCTACGAGCAGTACTTC. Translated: CSARDVRGYEQYF.

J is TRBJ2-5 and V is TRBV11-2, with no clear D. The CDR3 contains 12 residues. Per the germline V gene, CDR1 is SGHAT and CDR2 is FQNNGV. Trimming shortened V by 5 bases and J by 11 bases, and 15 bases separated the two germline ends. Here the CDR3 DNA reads TGTGCCAGCAGCCAGCCCCGGATTGAGCAGTACTTC. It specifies CASSQPRIEQYF.

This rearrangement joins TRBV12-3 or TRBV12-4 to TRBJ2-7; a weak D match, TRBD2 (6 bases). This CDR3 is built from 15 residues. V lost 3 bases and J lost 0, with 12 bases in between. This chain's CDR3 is CASSFESGPSYEQYF. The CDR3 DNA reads TGTGCCAGCAGTTTTGAGAGCGGGCCCTCCTACGAGCAGTACTTC.

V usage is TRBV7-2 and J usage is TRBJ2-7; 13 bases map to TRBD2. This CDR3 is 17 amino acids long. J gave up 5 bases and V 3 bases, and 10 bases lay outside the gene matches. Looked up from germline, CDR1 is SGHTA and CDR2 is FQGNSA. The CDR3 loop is CASSFSRLAGGSDEQYF. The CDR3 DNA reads TGTGCCAGCAGCTTTTCCCGACTAGCGGGGGGTTCCGACGAGCAGTACTTC.

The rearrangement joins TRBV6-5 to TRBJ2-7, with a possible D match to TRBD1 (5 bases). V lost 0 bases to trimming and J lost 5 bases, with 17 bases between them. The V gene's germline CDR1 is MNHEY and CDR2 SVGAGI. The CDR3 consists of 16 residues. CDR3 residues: CASSYSPNQGVHEQYF. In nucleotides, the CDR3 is TGTGCCAGCAGTTACTCGCCCAACCAGGGTGTACACGAGCAGTACTTC.

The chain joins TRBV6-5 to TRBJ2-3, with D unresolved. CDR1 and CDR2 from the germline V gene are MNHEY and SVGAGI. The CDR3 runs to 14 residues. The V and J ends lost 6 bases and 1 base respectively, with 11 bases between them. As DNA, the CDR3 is TGTGCCAGCAGCCAACAATCGGGCACAGATACGCAGTATTTT. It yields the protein CASSQQSGTDTQYF.

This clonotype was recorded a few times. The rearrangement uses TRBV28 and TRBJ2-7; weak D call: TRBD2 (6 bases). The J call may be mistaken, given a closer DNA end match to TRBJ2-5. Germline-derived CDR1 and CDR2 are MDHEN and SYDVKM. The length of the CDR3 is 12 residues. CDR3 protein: CASREGQLTQYF. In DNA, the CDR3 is TGTGCCAGCAGGGAGGGTCAATTGACCCAGTACTTC.

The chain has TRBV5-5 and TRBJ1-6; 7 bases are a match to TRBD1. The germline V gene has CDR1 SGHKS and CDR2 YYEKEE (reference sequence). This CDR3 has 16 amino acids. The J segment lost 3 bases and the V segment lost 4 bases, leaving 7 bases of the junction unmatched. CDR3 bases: TGTGCCAGCAGCCCTGTCGGGACAGTCTATAATTCACCCCTCCACTTT. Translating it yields CASSPVGTVYNSPLHF.

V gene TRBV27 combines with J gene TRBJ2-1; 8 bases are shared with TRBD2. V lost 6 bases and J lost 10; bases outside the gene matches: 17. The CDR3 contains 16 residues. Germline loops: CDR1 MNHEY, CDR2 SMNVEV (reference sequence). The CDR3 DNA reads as TGTGCCAGCAGCCCCATAGAAGTAGCGGGACCTTACGAGCAGTTCTTC. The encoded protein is CASSPIEVAGPYEQFF.

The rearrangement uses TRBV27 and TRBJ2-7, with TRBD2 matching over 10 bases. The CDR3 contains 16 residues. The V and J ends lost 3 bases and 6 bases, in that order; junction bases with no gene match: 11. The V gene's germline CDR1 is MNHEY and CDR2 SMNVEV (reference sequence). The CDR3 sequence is CASSFGTSGDLLEQYF. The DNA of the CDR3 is TGTGCCAGCAGTTTTGGAACTAGCGGGGACCTTCTCGAGCAGTACTTC.

CDR3 sequence: CASTRGLSYEQYF. In DNA, the CDR3 is TGTGCCAGCACCAGGGGCCTCTCCTACGAGCAGTACTTC. The J gene is TRBJ2-4, the V gene TRBV6-5, with D perhaps matching TRBD1 (6 bases). The J call is doubtful: the DNA matches TRBJ2-7 better. This CDR3 is built from 13 residues. Germline assignment: CDR1 MNHEY and CDR2 SVGAGI.

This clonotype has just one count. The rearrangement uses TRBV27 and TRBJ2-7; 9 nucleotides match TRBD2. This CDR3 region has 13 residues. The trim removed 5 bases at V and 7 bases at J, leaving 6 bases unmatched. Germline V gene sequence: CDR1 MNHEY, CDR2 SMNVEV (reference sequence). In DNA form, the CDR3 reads TGTGCCAGCAGTCTTCTAGCGGGACAGGAGCAGTACTTC. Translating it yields CASSLLAGQEQYF.

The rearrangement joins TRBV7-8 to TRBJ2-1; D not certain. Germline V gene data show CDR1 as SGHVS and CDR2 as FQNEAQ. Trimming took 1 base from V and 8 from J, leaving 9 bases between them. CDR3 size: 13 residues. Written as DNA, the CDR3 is TGTGCCAGCAGCTTAGGTCTGGTCGATGAGCAGTTCTTC. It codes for CASSLGLVDEQFF.

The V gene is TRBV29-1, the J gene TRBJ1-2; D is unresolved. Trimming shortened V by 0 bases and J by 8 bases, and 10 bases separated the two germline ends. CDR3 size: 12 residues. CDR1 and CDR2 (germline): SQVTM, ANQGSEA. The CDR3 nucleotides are TGCAGCGTTGAAGAACTCGTGGGCGGCTACACCTTC. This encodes CSVEELVGGYTF.